This T cell receptor beta chain was found in a study of T cells after yellow fever vaccination. Study-level findings and limits: FACS-sorted repertoires could harbor abundant contaminating bulk-population clonotypes. The secondary response was weaker, and its peak arrived faster, on day 5 versus 15. Detected again after the booster were most primary-vaccination clones, at 96% CD4 and about 89% CD8.

Making TCR cDNA involved 5'RACE template switching, which added UMIs and a universal primer site. One entry per CDR3 protein results from TCRdb running MiXCR on the 5' RACE reads. The profile shows approximately 300,000 distinct CDR3 sequences, around 6.8% of them singletons. Trimming took 5 bases from V and 6 from J, leaving 10 bases between them. CDR1 is SEHNR and CDR2 is FQNEAQ in the germline V gene (reference sequence). This CDR3 comprises 13 residues. As regards this clonotype: Antigen specificity is unknown.

The sequencing used PBMCs, collected 35 to 50 days after the first yellow fever vaccination. The chain recombines TRBV7-9 with TRBJ2-2, with a tentative D call TRBD2 (6 bases). The receptor comes from a man in his late teens or twenties who received the YFV17D yellow fever vaccine. CDR3 coding DNA: TGTGCCAGCAGCCCCGGAGGGCCCGGGGAGCTGTTTTTT. Translation gives CASSPGGPGELFF.